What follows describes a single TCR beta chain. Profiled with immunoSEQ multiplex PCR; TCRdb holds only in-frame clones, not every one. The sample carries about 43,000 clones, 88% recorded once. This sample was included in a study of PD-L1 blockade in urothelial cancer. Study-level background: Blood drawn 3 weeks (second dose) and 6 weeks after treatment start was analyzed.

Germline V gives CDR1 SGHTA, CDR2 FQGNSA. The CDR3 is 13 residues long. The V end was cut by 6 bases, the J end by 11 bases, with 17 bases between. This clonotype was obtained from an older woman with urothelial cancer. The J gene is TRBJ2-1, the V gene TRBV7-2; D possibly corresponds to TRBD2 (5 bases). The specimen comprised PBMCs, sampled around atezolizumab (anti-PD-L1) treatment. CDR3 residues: CASRFSPEVQQFF. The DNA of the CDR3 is TGTGCCAGCAGATTCTCACCGGAGGTGCAGCAGTTCTTC.